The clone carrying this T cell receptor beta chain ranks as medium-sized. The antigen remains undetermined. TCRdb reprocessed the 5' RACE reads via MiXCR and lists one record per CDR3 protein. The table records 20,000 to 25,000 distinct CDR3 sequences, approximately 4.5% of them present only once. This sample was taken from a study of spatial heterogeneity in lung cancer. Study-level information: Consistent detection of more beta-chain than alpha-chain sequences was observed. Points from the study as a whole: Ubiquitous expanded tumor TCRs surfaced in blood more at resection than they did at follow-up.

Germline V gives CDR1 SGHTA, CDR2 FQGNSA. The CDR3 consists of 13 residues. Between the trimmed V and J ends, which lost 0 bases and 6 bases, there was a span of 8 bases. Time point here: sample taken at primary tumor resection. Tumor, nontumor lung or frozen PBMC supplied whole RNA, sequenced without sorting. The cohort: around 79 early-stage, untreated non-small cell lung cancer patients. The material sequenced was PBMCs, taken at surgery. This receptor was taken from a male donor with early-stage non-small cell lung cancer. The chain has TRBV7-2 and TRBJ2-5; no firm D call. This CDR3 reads CASSLATRKTQYF. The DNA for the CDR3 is TGTGCCAGCAGCTTAGCCACCAGGAAGACCCAGTACTTC.